This T cell receptor (beta chain) was sequenced in a study of beta chain features in type 1 diabetes. The V end was cut by 2 bases, the J end by 10 bases, with 16 bases between. Germline V gene lookup returns CDR1 MNHEY and CDR2 SVGAGI. The CDR3 is made up of 14 amino acids. About this clone: The antigen is not known.

The investigators reverse transcribed all of the isolated RNA, so they sequenced expressed TCRB transcripts. Some clones are missing from TCRdb's copy, which holds only in-frame ones; the method was immunoSEQ multiplex PCR. Found here are 500,000 to 650,000 clones, about an eighth of them singletons; the top ten hold roughly 0.11%. Notes on the study in general: In every one of the four CD4+ subsets, TCRB CDR3s were moderately but significantly shorter in Type 1 diabetes patients.

V is TRBV6-5 and J is TRBJ2-3; D possibly corresponds to TRBD2 (5 bases). The TCR originated in a young man with type 1 diabetes. Sequencing was performed on naive CD4+ T cells from blood. Here the CDR3 reads CASSYKSRGSAQYF. The DNA for the CDR3 is TGTGCCAGCAGTTACAAATCCCGGGGTTCCGCGCAGTATTTT.